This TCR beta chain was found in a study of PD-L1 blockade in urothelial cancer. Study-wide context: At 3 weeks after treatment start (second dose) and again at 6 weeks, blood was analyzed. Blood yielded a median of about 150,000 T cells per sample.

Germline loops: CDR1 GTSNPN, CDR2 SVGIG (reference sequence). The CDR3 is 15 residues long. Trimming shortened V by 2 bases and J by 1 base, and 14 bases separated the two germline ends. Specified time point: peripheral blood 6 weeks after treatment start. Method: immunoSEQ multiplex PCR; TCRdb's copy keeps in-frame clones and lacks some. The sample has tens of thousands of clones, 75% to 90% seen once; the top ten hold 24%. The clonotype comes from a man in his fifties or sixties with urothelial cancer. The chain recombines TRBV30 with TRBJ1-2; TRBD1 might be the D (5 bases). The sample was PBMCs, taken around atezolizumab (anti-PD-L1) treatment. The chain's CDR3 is CAWSFAGPHNYGYTF. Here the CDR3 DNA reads TGTGCCTGGAGTTTTGCAGGGCCCCATAACTATGGCTACACCTTC.